This T cell receptor beta chain is from a study of blood T cell repertoires in COVID-19. Study-wide context: The United States, Italy and Spain provided the acute and convalescent COVID-19 samples. T cells, B-cell-depleted T cells, or PBMCs provided the cDNA or gDNA that served as material.

How the authors handled the data: Amplification of reference gene primers provided the estimated nucleated cell counts. TCRdb's copy holds only in-frame clones and misses some; the assay was immunoSEQ multiplex PCR. Clone size and V and J calls were adopted from that table, with D and trimming inferred from the DNA. The sample has about 28,000 clones, 84% seen once. The receptor comes from an older man with active COVID-19. The sample comprised peripheral blood.

This CDR3 is CASSPRGRTDTQYF. CDR3 sequence (DNA): TGTGCCAGCTCACCACGGGGCCGCACAGATACGCAGTATTTT. This sequence joins TRBV18 and TRBJ2-3, with D possibly TRBD1 on 5 matching bases. Germline V gene data show CDR1 as KGHSH and CDR2 as LQKENI. The CDR3 length is 14 residues. V was trimmed by 1 base and J by 1 base, leaving 6 bases between them.